A selection of T cell receptor beta chains follows, all from one sample in a study of blood T cells in healthy people across ages. Each CDR3 protein gets one entry after TCRdb re-called the 5' RACE reads with MiXCR. The repertoire consists of 1.5 million to 2 million distinct CDR3 sequences, with over 25% occurring once and the leading ten covering roughly 8.2%. The sequenced sample was blood. The receptors here all came from a woman younger than 45 in good health. The CDR3 runs from the conserved cysteine through the conserved F or W. The order of the fields is CDR3 length, V gene, J gene, D gene, clone size, CDR3 DNA, CDR3 protein. A D gene is named only where the DNA matches it firmly. For some rows the clone size is stated as once, few or many, or as a class when expanded; others skip it.

>13|TRBV12-3/TRBV12-4|TRBJ2-1|TRBD2|-
TGTGCCAGCACCCGGGACTATTCGGGCGAGCAGTTCTTC
CASTRDYSGEQFF
>15|TRBV4-1|TRBJ1-1|-|-
TGCGCCAGCAGCCCCTGGGAACTAACGAACACTGAAGCTTTCTTT
CASSPWELTNTEAFF
>16|TRBV29-1|TRBJ2-5|TRBD2|many
TGCAGCGTTGAAGGACTAGCGGGCCGGTACCAAGAGACCCAGTACTTC
CSVEGLAGRYQETQYF
>14|TRBV28|TRBJ2-1|-|few
TGTGCCAGCAGTCGTGCGGGGCCCAACAATGAGCAGTTCTTC
CASSRAGPNNEQFF
>16|TRBV29-1|TRBJ2-1|TRBD2|-
TGCAGCGTTGAAGGTACAGCGGGAGGGTTCTACAATGAGCAGTTCTTC
CSVEGTAGGFYNEQFF
>14|TRBV12-3/TRBV12-4|TRBJ2-7|-|many
TGTGCCAGCGGGCAGGGCGTCCTCCCCTACGAGCAGTACTTC
CASGQGVLPYEQYF
>13|TRBV9|TRBJ2-1|-|many
TGTGCCAGCAGCGCCAACCCGCCCAGTGAGCAGTTCTTC
CASSANPPSEQFF
>17|TRBV14|TRBJ2-5|-|-
TGTGCCAGCAGCCAAGATTGGTCCCAACAGGGCCAAGAGACCCAGTACTTC
CASSQDWSQQGQETQYF
>14|TRBV6-5|TRBJ2-1|TRBD2|-
TGTGCCAGCAGGCGGGAGTTTTCCTACAATGAGCAGTTCTTC
CASRREFSYNEQFF
>15|TRBV6-2/TRBV6-3|TRBJ1-1|TRBD1|-
TGTGCCAGCAGAAGGACAGGGGTGAGGAACACTGAAGCTTTCTTT
CASRRTGVRNTEAFF
>15|TRBV5-1|TRBJ2-5|TRBD2|-
TGCGCCAGCAGACGAGCGGGAGGGTCCTCCGTGGAGCAGTACTTC
CASRRAGGSSVEQYF
>20|TRBV15|TRBJ1-2|-|few
TGTGCCACCAGCAGAGACCCATCACGGCAAAACAGCCCAGCTAACTATGGCTACACCTTC
CATSRDPSRQNSPANYGYTF
>17|TRBV7-9|TRBJ2-1|TRBD2|many
TGTGCCAGCAGCCGGGTGAAAGGCGGGGGGGTCACACTCGTGCAGTTCTTC
CASSRVKGGGVTLVQFF
>15|TRBV9|TRBJ1-2|TRBD1|many
TGTGCCAGCAGCATAGCCCTCGACAGGGGGTATGGCTACACCTTC
CASSIALDRGYGYTF
>16|TRBV6-5|TRBJ1-5|-|few
TGTGCCAGCAAAAGCAACCGGGACAAGAGCAATCAGCCCCAGCATTTT
CASKSNRDKSNQPQHF
>13|TRBV5-1|TRBJ2-1|-|-
TGCGCCAGCAGCTTGAGGCCAGACAATGAGCAGTTCTTC
CASSLRPDNEQFF
>12|TRBV20-1|TRBJ2-2|-|-
TGCAGTGCTAGAAAGGGGGCCGGGGAGCTGTTTTTT
CSARKGAGELFF
>15|TRBV12-3/TRBV12-4|TRBJ1-4|-|-
TGTGCCAGCAGTTTCGCGGTAGGAGTGAATGAAAAACTGTTTTTT
CASSFAVGVNEKLFF
>16|TRBV28|TRBJ1-5|-|-
TGTGCCAGCAGTTCGCGGACCGGGCCCCTTCATCAGCCCCAGCATTTT
CASSSRTGPLHQPQHF
>11|TRBV20-1|TRBJ1-1|-|-
TGCAGTGCTAGTCCTGGCACTGAAGCTTTCTTT
CSASPGTEAFF